A single sample is the source of the 27 T cell receptor beta chains below, sequenced in a study of identical twins. TCRdb itself ran the 5' RACE reads through MiXCR, one entry per CDR3 protein. The repertoire includes about 240,000 distinct CDR3 sequences, roughly a tenth of them detected once, and roughly 10% sits in the top ten. Sequenced material: memory T cells sorted from blood. The source of these receptors is a man over 45 in good health.

This clonotype was observed at least ten times. The chain carries TRBV5-1 and TRBJ1-1; tentatively, D is TRBD1 (5 bases). The CDR3 spans 13 residues. V was cut by 0 bases and J by 7 bases, with 10 bases left in between. CDR1 SGHRS and CDR2 YFSETQ come from the germline V gene. CDR3 DNA sequence: TGCGCCAGCAGCTTGGACGTCGGGGGTGAAGCTTTCTTT. Encoded protein: CASSLDVGGEAFF.

This clonotype showed up many times. V gene TRBV4-3 combines with J gene TRBJ1-5, with a possible D match to TRBD1 (5 bases). Germline loops: CDR1 LGHNA, CDR2 YSLEER. V gave up 1 base and J gave up 3 bases, with 7 bases separating them. The CDR3 spans 14 residues. CDR3 protein: CASSQGGYNQPQHF. CDR3 DNA: TGCGCCAGCAGCCAAGGGGGGTACAATCAGCCCCAGCATTTT.

This clonotype showed up many times. The chain has TRBV18 and TRBJ2-5; possible D gene TRBD1, 5 bases. V was clipped by 6 bases and J by 5 bases, with 10 bases between them. Per the germline V gene, CDR1 is KGHSH and CDR2 is LQKENI. The CDR3 is made up of 12 amino acids. The CDR3 DNA follows: TGTGCCAGCTCCCCTTACAGGGAGACCCAGTACTTC. It codes for CASSPYRETQYF.

This clonotype was counted ten times or more. The V gene is TRBV28, the J gene TRBJ2-3, with a weak D call TRBD2 (7 bases). V lost 4 bases, J lost 7 bases, and 24 bases lay in between. The CDR3 length is 17 residues. Germline V gene lookup returns CDR1 MDHEN and CDR2 SYDVKM. In DNA form, the CDR3 reads TGTGCCAGCAGTTATATTCTACGGGGGGCCGCGGGGTATACGCAGTATTTT. Translated: CASSYILRGAAGYTQYF. Based on the CDR3 plus reference TRBV28 and TRBJ2-3, the full variable domain is DVKVTQSSRYLVKRTGEKVFLECVQDMDHENMFWYRQDPGLGLRLIYFSYDVKMKEKGDIPEGYSVSREKKERFSLILESASTNQTSMYLCASSYILRGAAGYTQYFGPGTRLTVL.

The rearrangement uses TRBV7-2 and TRBJ1-2; D unresolved. Germline CDR1 reads SGHTA; CDR2 reads FQGNSA. This CDR3 has 15 residues. V gave up 0 bases and J gave up 3 bases, with 11 bases separating them. CDR3 sequence reads: CASSLAAGGDYGYTF. DNA of the CDR3: TGTGCCAGCAGCTTAGCGGCAGGAGGTGACTATGGCTACACCTTC.

This clonotype was observed at least ten times. The V call is TRBV20-1, the J call TRBJ2-7, with TRBD2 matching 12 bases. CDR1 DFQATT and CDR2 SNEGSKA come from the germline V gene (reference sequence). There are 16 residues in the CDR3. V lost 5 bases, J lost 7 bases, and 15 bases stayed unmatched. The CDR3 loop is CSAAGLAGGILGEQYF. The CDR3 DNA reads TGCAGTGCTGCAGGGCTAGCGGGGGGGATATTGGGAGAGCAGTACTTC.

The V and J genes are TRBV6-1 and TRBJ2-2; D might be TRBD1 (6 bases). The V gene lost 3 bases and the J gene lost 4 bases, with 21 bases spanning the gap. Germline-derived CDR1 and CDR2 are MNHNS and SASEGT. The CDR3 spans 18 residues. CDR3: CASSDPPGFTGSTGELFF. In DNA form, the CDR3 reads TGTGCCAGCAGTGATCCCCCGGGGTTCACAGGGAGCACCGGGGAGCTGTTTTTT.

This clonotype showed up many times. The chain has TRBV3-1 and TRBJ1-2; D possibly corresponds to TRBD1 (5 bases). The length of the CDR3 is 15 residues. In germline, CDR1 is LGHDT, CDR2 YNNKEL (reference sequence). Trimming removed 4 bases at V and 12 bases at J, with 24 bases between. The CDR3 sequence: CASSPEVGDGGVDTF. The CDR3 DNA reads TGTGCCAGCAGCCCGGAGGTAGGGGACGGAGGAGTCGACACCTTC.

This clonotype was counted ten times or more. V usage is TRBV12-3 or TRBV12-4 and J usage is TRBJ2-1; 10 positions match TRBD2. The CDR3 covers 15 residues. Losses at the gene ends were 2 bases for V and 7 bases for J; bases not matched to a gene: 5. The CDR3 protein is CASSLIAGGSNEQFF. For the CDR3, the DNA is TGTGCCAGCAGTTTAATAGCGGGGGGAAGTAATGAGCAGTTCTTC.

This clonotype was detected ten times or more. The chain has TRBV29-1 and TRBJ1-2, with no clear D. The CDR3 is 15 residues long. Germline V gene sequence: CDR1 SQVTM, CDR2 ANQGSEA. V shed 2 bases and J shed 2 bases, with 15 bases lying between them. CDR3 amino acids: CSVEIQGEANYGYTF. CDR3 sequence (DNA): TGCAGCGTTGAAATACAAGGAGAGGCAAACTATGGCTACACCTTC.

The CDR3: CASSPSGWADTQYF. CDR3 coding DNA: TGCGCCAGCAGCCCCTCGGGGTGGGCAGATACGCAGTATTTT. V and J are TRBV5-1 and TRBJ2-3; TRBD2 might be the D (5 bases). This CDR3 is 14 amino acids long. CDR1 is SGHRS and CDR2 is YFSETQ in the germline V gene. Trimming cost V 4 bases and J 4 bases, with 13 bases left between them.

This clonotype has ten or more counts. The genes are TRBV14 and TRBJ2-1; 11 bases agree with TRBD2. The CDR3 runs 15 residues. The ends lost 0 bases at V and 11 bases at J; junction bases unmatched: 6. Germline-derived CDR1 and CDR2 are SGHDN and FVKESK. CDR3 nucleotide sequence: TGTGCCAGCAGCCAAGATTTGGCTAGCGGGGGGAAGCAGTTCTTC. As protein: CASSQDLASGGKQFF.

The V and J genes are TRBV9 and TRBJ1-1; unclear D gene. The germline CDR1 and CDR2 sequences are SGDLS and YYNGEE. The V end was cut by 4 bases, the J end by 3 bases, with 4 bases between. The CDR3 has 11 residues. This CDR3 is CASSSDTEAFF. The CDR3 nucleotides are TGTGCCAGCAGCTCAGACACTGAAGCTTTCTTT.

This chain uses TRBV7-7 with TRBJ2-5; D not resolved. Looked up from germline, CDR1 is SSHAT and CDR2 is FNYEAQ (reference sequence). The CDR3 has 12 amino acids. Trimming removed 8 bases at V and 1 base at J, with 8 bases between. CDR3 region: CASPGGQETQYF. Written as DNA, the CDR3 is TGTGCCAGCCCGGGCGGCCAAGAGACCCAGTACTTC.

This clonotype appeared a few times. The gene calls are TRBV20-1 and TRBJ1-4; tentatively, D is TRBD1 (6 bases). The V end lost 6 bases, the J end lost 7 bases, and 21 bases lay between the germline ends. CDR1 is DFQATT, CDR2 SNEGSKA, per germline (reference sequence). The CDR3 has 15 amino acids. This CDR3 reads CSAVRSGGRGEKLFF. Written as DNA, the CDR3 is TGCAGTGCCGTGCGAAGCGGGGGGCGCGGTGAAAAACTGTTTTTT.

By proportion, this clonotype is medium-sized. The J gene is TRBJ2-7, the V gene TRBV7-8, with 9 bases aligning to TRBD1. CDR1 is SGHVS, CDR2 FQNEAQ, per germline. CDR3 length: 17 amino acids. The V and J ends lost 5 bases and 0 bases, in that order; junction bases with no gene match: 11. CDR3 in DNA: TGTGCCAGCAGCCCAAACCCCGGGACAGGGAGCTCCTACGAGCAGTACTTC. Its translation is CASSPNPGTGSSYEQYF. The complete variable domain, with remaining parts taken from reference TRBV7-8 and TRBJ2-7, reads GAGVSQSPRYKVAKRGQDVALRCDPISGHVSLFWYQQALGQGPEFLTYFQNEAQLDKSGLPSDRFFAERPEGSVSTLKIQRTQQEDSAVYLCASSPNPGTGSSYEQYFGPGTRLTVT.

This clonotype occurred a few times. CDR3 amino acids: CSARYGGGNTEAFF. In DNA form, the CDR3 reads TGCAGTGCTAGGTACGGTGGAGGGAACACTGAAGCTTTCTTT. The chain uses TRBV20-1 and TRBJ1-1; no clear D. Germline values: CDR1 DFQATT, CDR2 SNEGSKA (reference sequence). The CDR3 totals 14 residues. V was clipped by 3 bases and J by 1 base, with 12 bases between them.

The chain couples TRBV20-1 to TRBJ2-1; TRBD1 might be the D (8 bases). The CDR3 runs 14 residues. Germline V CDR1 and CDR2: DFQATT, SNEGSKA (reference sequence). V was clipped by 5 bases and J by 3 bases, with 14 bases between them. CDR3 region: CSAATGGGYNEQFF. Here the CDR3 DNA reads TGCAGTGCTGCTACAGGGGGGGGCTACAATGAGCAGTTCTTC.

This clonotype has ten or more counts. The CDR3 region is CASSLAGTGFSNEQFF. In DNA, the CDR3 is TGTGCCAGCAGCTTAGCCGGGACAGGGTTTTCCAATGAGCAGTTCTTC. V is TRBV11-2 and J is TRBJ2-1, with 9 bases that match TRBD1. The V segment lost 1 base and the J segment 6 bases; nucleotides outside the gene matches: 7. The CDR3 is 16 residues long. CDR1 is SGHAT and CDR2 is FQNNGV in the germline V gene.

Ten or more counts support this clonotype. The rearrangement links TRBV3-1 to TRBJ2-1; tentative D call: TRBD2 (6 bases). The ends were cut back, 8 bases at V and 9 bases at J, with 17 bases in the middle. CDR1 is LGHDT, CDR2 YNNKEL, per germline (reference sequence). There are 13 residues in the CDR3. Here the CDR3 DNA reads TGTGCCAGCTCGACGACTAGGGTCGCTGAGCAGTTCTTC. This gives the protein CASSTTRVAEQFF.

V is TRBV7-2 and J is TRBJ2-7, with 11 bases matching TRBD2. Germline V lookup: CDR1 SGHTA, CDR2 FQGNSA. V shed 6 bases and J 2 bases; nucleotides not matched to a gene: 6. The CDR3 is 15 amino acids. The CDR3 reads CASRFTSGGTYEQYF. The CDR3 nucleotides read TGTGCCAGCAGATTTACTAGCGGGGGAACCTACGAGCAGTACTTC. The entire variable domain, with the rest obtained from reference TRBV7-2 and TRBJ2-7, is as follows: GAGVSQSPSNKVTEKGKDVELRCDPISGHTALYWYRQSLGQGLEFLIYFQGNSAPDKSGLPSDRFSAERTGGSVSTLTIQRTQQEDSAVYLCASRFTSGGTYEQYFGPGTRLTVT.

This clonotype was counted a few times. V is TRBV4-2 and J is TRBJ2-7; tentative D call: TRBD1 (6 bases). Deletions cut 3 bases from V and 1 base from J, with 13 bases between. The CDR3 has 15 amino acids. Per germline, CDR1 LGHNA and CDR2 YNFKEQ. The CDR3 is CASSQALTGSYEQYF. As DNA, the CDR3 is TGTGCCAGCAGCCAGGCGCTGACAGGTTCCTACGAGCAGTACTTC.

A few counts support this clonotype. The chain carries TRBV7-8 and TRBJ2-7; D is possibly TRBD1 (6 bases). Trimming took 5 bases from V and 12 from J, leaving 20 bases between them. Germline CDR1 and CDR2: SGHVS and FQNEAQ. This CDR3 contains 13 residues. The chain's CDR3 is CASSLSVSDRRYF. Written as DNA, the CDR3 is TGTGCCAGCAGCCTTAGCGTATCGGACAGACGGTACTTC.

This clonotype was seen at least ten times. The CDR3 DNA is TGTGCCAGCAGTCTCCTTGAGAACACTGAAGCTTTCTTT. Translating gives CASSLLENTEAFF. The chain links TRBV12-3 or TRBV12-4 to TRBJ1-1; the D is unclear. The V end lost 5 bases, the J end lost 1 base, and 8 bases lay between the germline ends. CDR3 length equals 13 residues.

This clonotype has ten or more counts. The chain employs TRBV6-5 and TRBJ1-6, with TRBD1 matching over 10 bases. Trimming at V came to 4 bases and at J to 7 bases, leaving 4 bases not matched to a gene. The CDR3 spans 15 residues. Germline V gene data show CDR1 as MNHEY and CDR2 as SVGAGI. CDR3 nucleotide sequence: TGTGCCAGCAGTTCCACGGACAGGGGGAATTCACCCCTCCACTTT. This sequence encodes CASSSTDRGNSPLHF.

This clonotype was seen many times. CDR3: CSAGLAGGDYEQYF. Written as DNA, the CDR3 is TGCAGTGCCGGACTAGCGGGAGGGGACTACGAGCAGTACTTC. The chain couples TRBV20-1 to TRBJ2-7; 15 nucleotides line up with TRBD2. The CDR3 has 14 amino acids. J lost 3 bases, V lost 6 bases, and 3 bases had no gene match. Germline values: CDR1 DFQATT, CDR2 SNEGSKA (reference sequence).

The V gene is TRBV20-1, the J gene TRBJ1-5, with 11 bases that match TRBD1. CDR1 DFQATT and CDR2 SNEGSKA come from the germline V gene (reference sequence). V lost 4 bases, J lost 6 bases, and 14 bases stayed unmatched. The CDR3 covers 17 residues. The CDR3 DNA reads TGCAGTGCTACCGCCTTAGAAGGGGACAGGGGGTTTCAGCCCCAGCATTTT. Translation: CSATALEGDRGFQPQHF.